This T cell receptor (beta chain) was identified during a study of T-cell reconstitution after alpha-beta-depleted transplantation in children. Notes on the study in general: Surviving recipient T cells and thymic progenitors accounted for the high day-60 TCRbeta diversity observed in some patients. T-cell counts and diversity at one year post-transplant came mainly from newly produced T cells. Reportedly, roughly two months post-transplant, alpha-beta T cells arose from several hundred expanded graft clones.

Many counts were recorded for this clonotype. Its antigen is not known. Trimming left V 4 bases short and J 0 bases short, with 6 bases between. The length of the CDR3 is 13 residues. The germline gives CDR1 LGHNA, CDR2 YSLEER. Unique molecular identifiers were incorporated during preparation of the TCRbeta library. TCRdb reprocessed the PCR reads via MiXCR and lists one record per CDR3 protein. The sample has tens of thousands of distinct CDR3 sequences; roughly 5.7% are singletons. V usage is TRBV4-3 and J usage is TRBJ1-1; no definite D call. This sample comprised PBMCs, mostly from graft donor cells, obtained 180 days after TCRalphabeta/CD19-depleted stem cell transplant. The sequence derives from a male patient younger than 18 who had a stem cell transplant for acute myeloid leukemia, so the T cells may come from the graft donor. CDR3 sequence reads: CASSRAVNTEAFF. CDR3 coding DNA: TGCGCCAGCAGCCGAGCAGTGAACACTGAAGCTTTCTTT.